The 26 T cell receptor beta chains presented below share a single source sample, sequenced in a study of T cell responses to AZD1222 COVID-19 vaccine. Some clones are missing from TCRdb's copy, which holds only in-frame ones; the method was immunoSEQ multiplex PCR. Of just under 150,000 clones in the sample, approximately 89% are singletons; the top ten hold about 1.8%. Sequenced material: peripheral blood, taken 28 days after the second AZD1222 dose. The receptors were gathered from an adult who received the AZD1222 COVID-19 vaccine.

The V gene is TRBV18, the J gene TRBJ1-5, with 10 bases aligning to TRBD1. The V gene end was trimmed by 3 bases and the J gene end by 4 bases; junction bases not matched to a gene: 0. The CDR3 is 14 residues long. CDR1 and CDR2 from the germline V gene are KGHSH and LQKENI. The CDR3 reads CASSPGQGNQPQHF. The DNA for the CDR3 is TGTGCCAGCTCACCGGGACAGGGGAATCAGCCCCAGCATTTT.

In DNA form, the CDR3 reads TGTGCCAGCATAACCGACAGGGGAAATTCACCCCTCCACTTT. Translation gives CASITDRGNSPLHF. The rearrangement joins TRBV28 to TRBJ1-6; 8 bases line up with TRBD1. This CDR3 comprises 14 residues. V was pared by 7 bases and J by 7 bases, with 6 bases of the junction left unmatched. Germline CDR1 MDHEN, CDR2 SYDVKM. Complete variable domain (other parts from reference TRBV28 and TRBJ1-6): DVKVTQSSRYLVKRTGEKVFLECVQDMDHENMFWYRQDPGLGLRLIYFSYDVKMKEKGDIPEGYSVSREKKERFSLILESASTNQTSMYLCASITDRGNSPLHFGNGTRLTVT.

A word on this clone: Other DNA sequences in the same sample also yield this CDR3. The chain recombines TRBV5-6 with TRBJ2-5; D gene ambiguous. Deletions cut 1 base from V and 5 bases from J, with 3 bases between. This CDR3 is 11 amino acids long. CDR1 is SGHDT, CDR2 YYEEEE, per germline. The CDR3 spells CASSLRETQYF. Here the CDR3 DNA reads TGTGCCAGCAGCTTGAGGGAGACCCAGTACTTC. The whole variable domain, remainder taken from reference TRBV5-6 and TRBJ2-5, is DAGVTQSPTHLIKTRGQQVTLRCSPKSGHDTVSWYQQALGQGPQFIFQYYEEEERQRGNFPDRFSGHQFPNYSSELNVNALLLGDSALYLCASSLRETQYFGPGTRLLVL.

With respect to this clone: A read error may account for a junction end that differs from germline. The chain links TRBV2 to TRBJ2-7, with D maybe TRBD1 (6 bases). Germline V gives CDR1 SNHLY, CDR2 FYNNEI. There are 15 residues in the CDR3. CDR3: CGSTRGRGDPNEQYF. The CDR3 nucleotides are TGTGGCAGCACCAGGGGTAGGGGAGATCCTAACGAGCAGTACTTC.

The chain has TRBV3-1 (or the pseudogene TRBV3-2) and TRBJ2-6; perhaps TRBD1 as D (5 bases). The CDR3 is made up of 15 amino acids. The germline gives CDR1 LGHDT, CDR2 YNNKEL (reference sequence). Trimming took off 4 bases at V and 1 base at J, with 8 bases between the two ends. The CDR3 region is CASSPQESGANVLTF. The CDR3 DNA reads TGTGCCAGCAGCCCACAGGAATCTGGGGCCAACGTCCTGACTTTC.

This chain joins TRBV6-1 and TRBJ2-3, with 7 bases lining up with TRBD1. The CDR3 consists of 15 residues. V shed 1 base, J shed 2 bases, and the junction held 3 bases outside the gene matches. Germline CDR1 MNHNS, CDR2 SASEGT. DNA of the CDR3: TGTGCCAGCAGTGAAGGACAGGGACCCACAGATACGCAGTATTTT. Protein product: CASSEGQGPTDTQYF.

CDR3 sequence: CASSQSGTPRSDTQYF. CDR3 DNA sequence: TGTGCCAGCTCCCAAAGTGGGACCCCCAGGTCAGATACGCAGTATTTT. The chain combines TRBV18 with TRBJ2-3; the D call may be TRBD1 or TRBD2 (5 bases each). The CDR3 loop spans 16 amino acids. From germline, CDR1 is KGHSH and CDR2 LQKENI. The V end was cut by 6 bases, the J end by 4 bases, with 20 bases between.

J is TRBJ1-5 and V is TRBV6-5, with TRBD1 matching over 9 bases. Unmatched junction bases numbered 7, after V lost 9 bases and J lost 1 base. The CDR3 loop spans 15 amino acids. Germline CDR1 is MNHEY and CDR2 is SVGAGI. This CDR3 is CASCTGGRSNQPQHF. CDR3 sequence (DNA): TGTGCCAGTTGTACAGGGGGCAGAAGCAATCAGCCCCAGCATTTT.

This clone was counted a single time. The chain combines TRBV7-9 with TRBJ1-1, with D possibly being TRBD1 (6 bases). The CDR3 covers 14 residues. Germline-derived CDR1 and CDR2 are SEHNR and FQNEAQ (reference sequence). Between the trimmed V and J ends, which lost 4 bases and 3 bases, there was a span of 12 bases. This chain's CDR3 is CASSSSQGYTEAFF. The CDR3 DNA reads as TGTGCCAGCAGCTCATCCCAGGGGTACACTGAAGCTTTCTTT.

The V gene is TRBV4-2, the J gene TRBJ2-1; D perhaps matches TRBD2 (6 bases). Per germline, CDR1 LGHNA and CDR2 YNFKEQ. The CDR3 totals 16 residues. V lost 1 base, J lost 7 bases, and 17 bases lay in between. Here the CDR3 DNA reads TGTGCCAGCAGCCAAGGACCTGGAGGGTATTTGAATGAGCAGTTCTTC. This sequence encodes CASSQGPGGYLNEQFF.

This clone occurred once. CDR3 coding DNA: TGTGCCAGCAGTTATTCCCGGGTGTCGTCTCAGCCCCAGCATTTT. This sequence encodes CASSYSRVSSQPQHF. V gene TRBV6-5 combines with J gene TRBJ1-5; D is ambiguous. Germline values: CDR1 MNHEY, CDR2 SVGAGI. V gave up 3 bases and J gave up 6 bases, with 15 bases separating them. This CDR3 has 15 residues.

The chain employs TRBV11-3 and TRBJ2-1, with a possible D match to TRBD2 (5 bases). The CDR3 runs 13 residues. V lost 0 bases and J lost 9, with 9 bases in between. Germline assignment: CDR1 SGHNT and CDR2 YENEEA. The CDR3 region has the DNA TGTGCCAGCAGCTTAGATTTCGCGGGTGAGCAGTTCTTC. This translates into CASSLDFAGEQFF.

The chain links TRBV10-2 to TRBJ1-1, with D possibly matching TRBD1 (5 bases). The ends were cut back, 3 bases at V and 3 bases at J, with 14 bases in the middle. This CDR3 is built from 15 residues. Germline values: CDR1 WSHSY, CDR2 SAAADI. CDR3 region: CASSDYGGRDTEAFF. CDR3 in DNA: TGCGCCAGCAGTGATTATGGGGGAAGGGACACTGAAGCTTTCTTT.

This sequence joins TRBV30 and TRBJ1-2, with D maybe TRBD1 (6 bases). V gave up 4 bases and J gave up 8 bases, with 17 bases separating them. The CDR3 runs to 13 residues. Looked up from germline, CDR1 is GTSNPN and CDR2 is SVGIG (reference sequence). Here the CDR3 reads CAWIPQGVRGYTF. The DNA for the CDR3 is TGTGCCTGGATCCCACAGGGTGTGAGGGGCTACACCTTC. The whole variable domain, remainder taken from reference TRBV30 and TRBJ1-2, is SQTIHQWPATLVQPVGSPLSLECTVEGTSNPNLYWYRQAAGRGLQLLFYSVGIGQISSEVPQNLSASRPQDRQFILSSKKLLLSDSGFYLCAWIPQGVRGYTFGSGTRLTVV.

The rearrangement links TRBV30 to TRBJ1-5; unclear D gene. CDR1 GTSNPN and CDR2 SVGIG come from the germline V gene (reference sequence). V lost 0 bases, J lost 7 bases, and 13 bases lay in between. The CDR3 contains 14 residues. CDR3 residues: CAWSVDPNDQPQHF. In DNA form, the CDR3 reads TGTGCCTGGAGTGTAGACCCGAATGACCAGCCCCAGCATTTT.

V gene TRBV6-5 combines with J gene TRBJ2-7; 7 positions agree with TRBD1. The trim removed 1 base at V and 0 bases at J, leaving 0 bases unmatched. The CDR3 spans 14 residues. Germline-derived CDR1 and CDR2 are MNHEY and SVGAGI. Here the CDR3 reads CASSYWDSSYEQYF. CDR3 in DNA: TGTGCCAGCAGTTACTGGGACAGCTCCTACGAGCAGTACTTC.

The V gene is TRBV19, the J gene TRBJ1-5; the match to TRBD1 covers 7 bases. V lost 2 bases and J lost 10; bases outside the gene matches: 8. The length of the CDR3 is 14 residues. Looked up from germline, CDR1 is LNHDA and CDR2 is SQIVND (reference sequence). The CDR3 sequence is CASSISRTGVPQHF. CDR3 coding DNA: TGTGCCAGTAGTATATCCAGGACAGGAGTACCCCAGCATTTT.

The chain is built from TRBV11-2 and TRBJ2-3, with D possibly matching TRBD2 (7 bases). The V gene lost 0 bases and the J gene lost 0 bases, with 16 bases spanning the gap. Germline-derived CDR1 and CDR2 are SGHAT and FQNNGV. The CDR3 runs 18 residues. DNA for the CDR3: TGTGCCAGCAGCTTAGATCCCGCGGGGGCGGTCAGCACAGATACGCAGTATTTT. Translation: CASSLDPAGAVSTDTQYF.

The chain recombines TRBV13 with TRBJ2-1; D perhaps matches TRBD2 (6 bases). Looked up from germline, CDR1 is PRHDT and CDR2 is FYEKMQ (reference sequence). The CDR3 contains 16 residues. Between the trimmed V and J ends, which lost 5 bases and 4 bases, there was a span of 18 bases. CDR3 sequence: CASSPTAGRSYNEQFF. CDR3 coding DNA: TGTGCCAGCAGCCCGACGGCGGGAAGAAGTTACAATGAGCAGTTCTTC.

This chain connects TRBV6-6 to TRBJ2-3; D is unclear. Between the trimmed V and J ends, which lost 4 bases and 6 bases, there was a span of 8 bases. CDR1 and CDR2 from the germline V gene are MNHNY and SVGAGI (reference sequence). The CDR3 loop spans 12 amino acids. This CDR3 is CASSSSEDTQYF. CDR3 sequence (DNA): TGTGCCAGCAGTTCCTCGGAGGATACGCAGTATTTT.

The chain joins TRBV11-3 to TRBJ1-3; D might be TRBD1 (5 bases). The CDR3 is made up of 18 amino acids. Trimming took off 3 bases at V and 3 bases at J, with 21 bases between the two ends. CDR1 SGHNT and CDR2 YENEEA come from the germline V gene. The CDR3, as DNA: TGTGCCAGCAGCTTCGGGACGCCCCAGGTGTTGGGTGGAAACACCATATATTTT. Protein sequence: CASSFGTPQVLGGNTIYF.

The rearrangement joins TRBV9 to TRBJ2-7, with TRBD1 matching 8 bases. J was trimmed by 2 bases and V by 2 bases; bases with no gene match: 15. The germline V gene encodes CDR1 SGDLS and CDR2 YYNGEE. The CDR3 totals 18 residues. In DNA, the CDR3 is TGTGCCAGCAGCGTCAATCCCGGGACAGGCTCAGGGACCTACGAGCAGTACTTC. Translation gives CASSVNPGTGSGTYEQYF.

J is TRBJ1-1 and V is TRBV29-1; possibly TRBD1 for D (5 bases). Trimming took off 6 bases at V and 3 bases at J, with 14 bases between the two ends. From germline, CDR1 is SQVTM and CDR2 ANQGSEA. CDR3 length equals 13 residues. CDR3 residues: CSVGGFSHTEAFF. The CDR3 DNA reads as TGCAGCGTCGGGGGGTTTAGTCACACTGAAGCTTTCTTT.

V and J are TRBV6-5 and TRBJ2-7; perhaps TRBD1 as D (5 bases). Germline V gene lookup returns CDR1 MNHEY and CDR2 SVGAGI. The ends were cut back, 6 bases at V and 4 bases at J, with 13 bases in the middle. The CDR3 has 13 amino acids. The CDR3 DNA follows: TGTGCCAGCAGGGGGCAGGGTGAATACGAGCAGTACTTC. It is translated as CASRGQGEYEQYF.

The J gene is TRBJ2-3, the V gene TRBV2, with TRBD2 matching 7 bases. J was trimmed by 0 bases and V by 7 bases; bases with no gene match: 7. Germline V gene data show CDR1 as SNHLY and CDR2 as FYNNEI. This CDR3 is built from 15 residues. The CDR3 region is CASIDPSGSTDTQYF. In nucleotides, the CDR3 is TGTGCCAGCATCGATCCTAGCGGAAGCACAGATACGCAGTATTTT.

DNA for the CDR3: TGTGCCAGCAGTCCCGCTTTTGAGTCATCTGAAAAACTGTTTTTT. Protein: CASSPAFESSEKLFF. V and J are TRBV27 and TRBJ1-4; D not certain. CDR1 is MNHEY, CDR2 SMNVEV, per germline (reference sequence). The CDR3 is 15 amino acids. V was cut by 5 bases and J by 7 bases, with 17 bases left in between.